This T cell receptor (beta chain) was captured by sequencing in a study of blood T cell repertoires in COVID-19. At the level of the study: Acute and convalescent COVID-19 samples came from the United States, Italy and Spain. Nucleic acid was either cDNA or gDNA, and it came from T cells, B-cell-depleted T cells, or PBMCs.

Trimming removed 2 bases from V and 6 bases from J, with 17 bases in between. This CDR3 is built from 16 residues. Source study methods: Reference gene primer amplification yielded estimated nucleated cell counts. Sequencing was performed with immunoSEQ multiplex PCR; in TCRdb, only in-frame clones are kept and a portion is missing. The V and J calls and clone size were taken over from that table, and D and trimming were inferred from the DNA. Among some 120,000 clones listed, around 86% were seen once. The TCR comes from a woman older than 75 with acute or convalescent COVID-19. The chain joins TRBV23-1 to TRBJ1-3; no clear D gene. TRBV23-1 is classed as an ORF, of uncertain function. Input material: peripheral blood. CDR3 protein: CASSQRSAGRENTIYF. CDR3 in DNA: TGCGCCAGCAGTCAACGGAGTGCGGGGAGGGAAAACACCATATATTTT.